Reported below is one T cell receptor (beta chain). This clone's antigen is unknown. No base-level quality is on record; no much larger clone is a single base apart. TCRbeta CDR3 regions were amplified from genomic DNA by means of the immunoSEQ Assay, a bias-controlled multiplex PCR. As for the authors' bioinformatics: Within the assay, amplification of reference gene primers was used to estimate how many nucleated cells each sample contained. To quantify the absolute abundance of each unique TCRbeta CDR3 rearrangement, sequence reads were collapsed and filtered. For each sample, productive Simpson clonality was calculated by taking the square root of Simpson's diversity index across productive rearrangements. This immuneACCESS table, as held by TCRdb, lists in-frame sequences with V and J called but not all clones. Of the missing ones, under half trace to an unresolved V gene in checked studies; the others have no known cause. V and J calls and clone size are those listed in that table; D and trimming were worked out from the DNA. The sample contains 200,000 to 250,000 clones, nearly 90% of them found a single time. The top ten hold over 9.5% of the sample.

Another Seattle source contributed samples from volunteer blood donors who had recovered from COVID-19. Whole blood was collected in K2EDTA tubes by collaborating institutions according to the institutions' own protocols. Collaborator samples were shipped for TCRbeta analysis as frozen whole blood, isolated PBMCs, or DNA extracted from either sample type. The entry originates in a study of blood T cell repertoires in COVID-19 (TCRdb year 2020). Regarding the research as a whole: The collaborator samples originated in the United States, Italy and Spain and spanned the acute and convalescent phases of COVID-19. The material from the prospective study consisted of cDNA or gDNA derived from T cells, B-cell-depleted T cells, or PBMCs. Subjects who had been exposed to COVID-19, were actively infected with it, or had recovered from it provided the deeply sampled blood TCRbeta repertoires that made up the dataset. Sample metadata almost always included a de-identified subject ID, COVID-19 status, age in years and sex. HLA class I and class II types, where available, came from metadata supplied by the sample provider rather than from assay-based typing. The repertoires were released in a freely available public database meant as a resource for research on the immune response to SARS-CoV-2. The samples were drawn from the first 160 participants of the ongoing ImmuneRACE study and from 950 to 1,500 subjects provided by 6 global collaborators. What the research found in general, with its limitations: How much clinical and demographic metadata was included differed by source and by participant, and the metadata was provided uncurated.

Sequences SEHNR (CDR1) and FQNEAQ (CDR2) are obtained from the germline V gene (reference sequence). The cysteine opens and the phenylalanine closes a CDR3 of 14 amino acids. Of all the DNA, just the CDR3 is kept, 42 bases in frame from base 1. V drops 1 base and J drops 6 bases, leaving 13 bases in between. Sequenced: peripheral blood. The sequence derives from a young woman who had recovered from COVID-19. This sequence uses TRBV7-9 and TRBJ2-7; the D gene is unclear. Here the CDR3 is given as CASSLGLESAEQYF. The nucleotide sequence reads TGTGCCAGCAGCTTAGGACTCGAGTCCGCCGAGCAGTACTTC.